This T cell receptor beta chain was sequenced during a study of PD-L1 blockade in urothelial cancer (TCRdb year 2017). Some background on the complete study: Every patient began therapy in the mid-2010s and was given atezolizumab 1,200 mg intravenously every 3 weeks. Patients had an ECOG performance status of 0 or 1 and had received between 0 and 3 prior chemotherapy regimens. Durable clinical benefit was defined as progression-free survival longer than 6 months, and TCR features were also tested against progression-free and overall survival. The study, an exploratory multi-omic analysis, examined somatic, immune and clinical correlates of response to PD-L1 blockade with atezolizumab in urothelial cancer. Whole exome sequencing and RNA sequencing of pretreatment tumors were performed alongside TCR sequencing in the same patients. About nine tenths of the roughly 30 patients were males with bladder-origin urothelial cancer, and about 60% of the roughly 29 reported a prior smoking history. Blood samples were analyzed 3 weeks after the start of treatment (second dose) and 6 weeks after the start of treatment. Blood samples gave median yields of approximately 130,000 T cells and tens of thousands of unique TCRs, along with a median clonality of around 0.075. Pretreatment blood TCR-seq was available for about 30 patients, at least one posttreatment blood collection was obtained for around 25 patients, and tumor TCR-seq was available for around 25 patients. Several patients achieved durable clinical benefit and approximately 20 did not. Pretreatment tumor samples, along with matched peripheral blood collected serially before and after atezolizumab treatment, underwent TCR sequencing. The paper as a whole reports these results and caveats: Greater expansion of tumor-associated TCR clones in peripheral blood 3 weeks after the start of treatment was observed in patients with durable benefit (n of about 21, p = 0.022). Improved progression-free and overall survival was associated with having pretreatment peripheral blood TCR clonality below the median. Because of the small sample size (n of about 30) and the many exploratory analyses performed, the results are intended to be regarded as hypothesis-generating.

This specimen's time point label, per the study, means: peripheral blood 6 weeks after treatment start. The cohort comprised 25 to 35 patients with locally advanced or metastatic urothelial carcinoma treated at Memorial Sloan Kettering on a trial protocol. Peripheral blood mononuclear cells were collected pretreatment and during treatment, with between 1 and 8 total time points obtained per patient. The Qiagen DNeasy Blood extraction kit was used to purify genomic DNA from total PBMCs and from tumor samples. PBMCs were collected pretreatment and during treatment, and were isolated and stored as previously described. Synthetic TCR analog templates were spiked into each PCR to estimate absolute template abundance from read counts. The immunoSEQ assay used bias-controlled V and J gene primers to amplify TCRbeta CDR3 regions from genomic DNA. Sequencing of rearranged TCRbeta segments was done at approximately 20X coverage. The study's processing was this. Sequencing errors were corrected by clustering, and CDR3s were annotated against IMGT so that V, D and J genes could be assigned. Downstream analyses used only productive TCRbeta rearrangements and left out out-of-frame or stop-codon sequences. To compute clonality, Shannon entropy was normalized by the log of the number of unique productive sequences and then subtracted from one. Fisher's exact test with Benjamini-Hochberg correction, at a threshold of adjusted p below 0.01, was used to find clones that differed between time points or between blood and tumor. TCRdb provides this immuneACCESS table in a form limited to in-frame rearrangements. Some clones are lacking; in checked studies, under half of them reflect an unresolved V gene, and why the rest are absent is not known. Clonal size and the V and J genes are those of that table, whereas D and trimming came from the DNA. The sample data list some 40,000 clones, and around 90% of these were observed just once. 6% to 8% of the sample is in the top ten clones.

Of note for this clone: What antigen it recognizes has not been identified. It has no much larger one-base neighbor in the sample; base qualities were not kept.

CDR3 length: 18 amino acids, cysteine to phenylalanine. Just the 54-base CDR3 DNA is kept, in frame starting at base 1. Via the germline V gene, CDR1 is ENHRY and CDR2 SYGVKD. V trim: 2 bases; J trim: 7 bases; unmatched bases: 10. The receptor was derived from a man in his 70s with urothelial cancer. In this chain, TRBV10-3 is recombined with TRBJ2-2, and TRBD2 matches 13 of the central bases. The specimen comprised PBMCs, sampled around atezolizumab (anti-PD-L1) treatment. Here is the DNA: TGTGCCATCAGTGAGGGAACCCGGACTAGCGGGAGAGTCGGGGAGCTGTTTTTT. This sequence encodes CAISEGTRTSGRVGELFF.